Below, one TCR beta chain is given with its context. The sample originates from a study of blood T cell repertoires in COVID-19. Looking at the study overall: PBMCs, B-cell-depleted T cells, or T cells provided the cDNA or gDNA that made up the material.

Clones were read by immunoSEQ multiplex PCR, and TCRdb kept only the in-frame ones, dropping some. The table has under 250,000 clones, about 80% seen once. Trimming pared 3 bases from V and 0 bases from J, leaving 9 bases between. CDR1 and CDR2 (germline): LNHDA, SQIVND (reference sequence). The CDR3 runs 16 residues. The source is an elderly man with acute or convalescent COVID-19. The sequenced material came from peripheral blood. The genes are TRBV19 and TRBJ1-6; D call uncertain. The CDR3 nucleotides are TGTGCCAGTAGTATCCAACAAAGCTCCTATAATTCACCCCTCCACTTT. Translated, it gives CASSIQQSSYNSPLHF.